One and the same sample provided the 29 T cell receptor beta chains below, sequenced in a study of T cell responses to AZD1222 COVID-19 vaccine. Repertoires were generated with immunoSEQ multiplex PCR, while TCRdb's copy carries only in-frame clones and drops some. Found here are 150,000 or so clones, roughly 91% of them singletons; the top ten hold 7.5% to 9.5%. The sequencing used peripheral blood, collected on day 0 of AZD1222 vaccination. The receptors shown here come from an adult in good health.

J is TRBJ2-1 and V is TRBV10-3, with 13 nucleotides matching TRBD2. The germline gives CDR1 ENHRY, CDR2 SYGVKD. The length of the CDR3 is 15 residues. The trim removed 2 bases at V and 6 bases at J, leaving 1 base unmatched. This chain's CDR3 is CAISETSGGANEQFF. The DNA for the CDR3 is TGTGCCATCAGTGAGACTAGCGGGGGGGCCAATGAGCAGTTCTTC.

The count of this clone is one. This chain connects TRBV18 to TRBJ1-2; 7 bases line up with TRBD1. Looked up from germline, CDR1 is KGHSH and CDR2 is LQKENI. V lost 4 bases to trimming and J lost 4 bases; unmatched junction nucleotides: 3. The CDR3 consists of 13 residues. The CDR3 DNA sequence: TGTGCCAGCTCACACAGGGGACTCTATGGCTACACCTTC. Amino acid sequence: CASSHRGLYGYTF.

V and J are TRBV11-2 and TRBJ2-5; unclear D gene. The CDR3 loop spans 13 amino acids. Trimming shortened V by 0 bases and J by 7 bases, and 9 bases separated the two germline ends. Germline-derived CDR1 and CDR2 are SGHAT and FQNNGV. The CDR3 DNA reads TGTGCCAGCAGCTTAGACCTTTTGGGGACCCAGTACTTC. This translates into CASSLDLLGTQYF. Supplemented by reference TRBV11-2 and TRBJ2-5, the full variable domain reads EAGVAQSPRYKIIEKRQSVAFWCNPISGHATLYWYQQILGQGPKLLIQFQNNGVVDDSQLPKDRFSAERLKGVDSTLKIQPAKLEDSAVYLCASSLDLLGTQYFGPGTRLLVL.

The chain is built from TRBV6-1 and TRBJ2-5; the D is unclear. V lost 0 bases, J lost 7 bases, and 18 bases lay in between. The CDR3 length is 16 residues. Germline loops: CDR1 MNHNS, CDR2 SASEGT. CDR3 amino acids: CASSEARTRMFGTQYF. In nucleotides, the CDR3 is TGTGCCAGCAGTGAAGCTCGGACGCGGATGTTTGGGACCCAGTACTTC.

V and J are TRBV7-8 and TRBJ1-5, with TRBD1 identical over 11 bases. Germline assignment: CDR1 SGHVS and CDR2 FQNEAQ. Losses at the gene ends were 3 bases for V and 6 bases for J; bases not matched to a gene: 4. This CDR3 has 15 amino acids. The CDR3 DNA reads as TGTGCCAGCAGCTTGGACAGGGGGCCGAGTCAGCCCCAGCATTTT. Amino acids: CASSLDRGPSQPQHF.

In nucleotides, the CDR3 is TGTGCCAGCAGTTTTTGGGGTTCACCCCTCCACTTT. Translation: CASSFWGSPLHF. J is TRBJ1-6 and V is TRBV27; no firm D call. The germline V and J ends were trimmed by 3 bases and 9 bases, with 6 bases remaining between them. The germline gives CDR1 MNHEY, CDR2 SMNVEV (reference sequence). This CDR3 is built from 12 residues.

This clone was recorded only once. The chain's CDR3 is CASSTTGGNTQYF. CDR3 nucleotide sequence: TGTGCCAGTAGTACCACCGGGGGGAATACGCAGTATTTT. The rearrangement uses TRBV19 and TRBJ2-3, with 7 bases lining up with TRBD2. V was clipped by 4 bases and J by 7 bases; unmatched bases: 5. Germline V lookup: CDR1 LNHDA, CDR2 SQIVND (reference sequence). This CDR3 is 13 amino acids long.

This chain links TRBV3-1 (or the pseudogene TRBV3-2) with TRBJ1-5; 11 positions match TRBD1. Germline values: CDR1 LGHDT, CDR2 YNNKEL (reference sequence). The CDR3 runs 17 residues. V gave up 0 bases and J gave up 4 bases; unmatched junction bases: 5. CDR3 protein: CASSQDLGTGGNQPQHF. The CDR3 coding sequence is TGTGCCAGCAGCCAAGATCTCGGGACAGGGGGGAATCAGCCCCAGCATTTT.

V usage is TRBV9 and J usage is TRBJ1-2; D unresolved. Germline loops: CDR1 SGDLS, CDR2 YYNGEE. Trimming left V 0 bases short and J 5 bases short, with 5 bases between. CDR3 length: 12 amino acids. The CDR3 region is CASSVDGYGYTF. CDR3 nucleotide sequence: TGTGCCAGCAGCGTAGATGGTTATGGCTACACCTTC.

This clone was recorded many times. This rearrangement joins TRBV6-4 to TRBJ1-2; 10 bases align to TRBD1. From germline, CDR1 is MRHNA and CDR2 SNTAGT. The CDR3 spans 17 residues. Trimming removed 2 bases from V and 8 bases from J; junction bases left unmatched: 14. Written as DNA, the CDR3 is TGTGCCAGCAGTGACGCTATGACAGGGGGCGATATCGCCGGCTACACCTTC. This gives the protein CASSDAMTGGDIAGYTF.

This CDR3 reads CASSFRSDPGNTIYF. The CDR3 region has the DNA TGTGCCAGCAGCTTTCGCAGTGATCCTGGAAACACCATATATTTT. V gene TRBV7-9 combines with J gene TRBJ1-3; D is ambiguous. Trimming removed 3 bases at V and 2 bases at J, with 11 bases between. The CDR3 sequence is 15 residues long. Germline V lookup: CDR1 SEHNR, CDR2 FQNEAQ (reference sequence).

This clone has more than one count but fewer than ten. V gene TRBV29-1 combines with J gene TRBJ2-7; 8 nucleotides agree with TRBD1. V lost 4 bases and J lost 7; bases outside the gene matches: 9. Germline assignment: CDR1 SQVTM and CDR2 ANQGSEA. The CDR3 sequence is 13 residues long. CDR3 bases: TGCAGCGTTGGGAGGACAGGGAGGTGGGAGCAGTACTTC. Protein product: CSVGRTGRWEQYF.

This chain links TRBV9 with TRBJ1-2; D is undetermined. Trimming stripped 7 bases from V and 6 bases from J, with 13 bases between. Germline V gene lookup returns CDR1 SGDLS and CDR2 YYNGEE. This CDR3 spans 12 amino acids. For the CDR3, the DNA is TGTGCCAGCGGCTCTCGGGTGGATGGCTACACCTTC. As protein: CASGSRVDGYTF.

This chain joins TRBV4-3 and TRBJ1-2, with D tentatively TRBD1 (6 bases). CDR1 and CDR2 (germline): LGHNA, YSLEER. V was pared by 4 bases and J by 6 bases, with 18 bases between. There are 15 residues in the CDR3. The CDR3 here is CASSPNRVALNGYTF. The CDR3 DNA follows: TGCGCCAGCAGCCCAAACAGGGTGGCTTTGAATGGCTACACCTTC.

This sequence joins TRBV3-1 (or the pseudogene TRBV3-2) and TRBJ2-5, with no clear D. The germline V and J ends were trimmed by 6 bases and 3 bases, with 5 bases remaining between them. Germline V gene lookup returns CDR1 LGHDT and CDR2 YNNKEL (reference sequence). CDR3 length: 11 residues. The CDR3 bases are TGTGCCAGCAGGGGGAAAGAGACCCAGTACTTC. Translated, it gives CASRGKETQYF.

V is TRBV12-3 or TRBV12-4 and J is TRBJ1-2, with TRBD1 as a possible D gene (6 bases). V lost 3 bases and J 4 bases, leaving 9 bases between the germline ends. CDR3 length equals 13 residues. The CDR3 coding sequence is TGTGCCAGCAGTTTTTCAGGGGTCTATGGCTACACCTTC. Protein: CASSFSGVYGYTF.

The chain combines TRBV9 with TRBJ1-2; D is possibly TRBD1 (5 bases). The V end lost 3 bases, the J end lost 2 bases, and 14 bases lay between the germline ends. The CDR3 is made up of 15 amino acids. In germline, CDR1 is SGDLS, CDR2 YYNGEE. CDR3 protein: CASSEGITVNYGYTF. The CDR3 bases are TGTGCCAGCAGCGAGGGGATTACAGTAAACTATGGCTACACCTTC.

V gene TRBV3-1 (or the pseudogene TRBV3-2) combines with J gene TRBJ1-3, with TRBD1 as a possible D gene (6 bases). Trimming took 4 bases from V and 4 from J, leaving 17 bases between them. This CDR3 is 16 amino acids long. CDR1 is LGHDT and CDR2 is YNNKEL in the germline V gene (reference sequence). CDR3 sequence (DNA): TGTGCCAGCAGCCTTCTTGGTGGGCAGGGGGGAAACACCATATATTTT. Its translation: CASSLLGGQGGNTIYF.

V and J are TRBV7-9 and TRBJ1-1; TRBD1 matches 9 bases. Germline V gene lookup returns CDR1 SEHNR and CDR2 FQNEAQ (reference sequence). Germline trimming cut 8 bases from V and 6 bases from J; bases unmatched to any gene: 7. CDR3 size: 13 residues. CDR3 nucleotide sequence: TGTGCCAGCGTTGGGACAGGGTTCGCTGAAGCTTTCTTT. Translated: CASVGTGFAEAFF.

The V gene is TRBV11-3, the J gene TRBJ2-7, with D maybe TRBD1 (5 bases). CDR3 length equals 14 residues. V lost 5 bases and J lost 5, with 16 bases in between. Germline loops: CDR1 SGHNT, CDR2 YENEEA. CDR3 bases: TGTGCCAGCAGCCACGACAGTGTGGCCAACGAGCAGTACTTC. Its translation: CASSHDSVANEQYF.

This rearrangement joins TRBV7-9 to TRBJ1-1; D unclear. This CDR3 has 11 residues. Germline CDR1 SEHNR, CDR2 FQNEAQ (reference sequence). V lost 5 bases, J lost 8 bases, and 9 bases lay in between. CDR3 DNA sequence: TGTGCCAGCAGCCTCGGACGGGAAGCTTTCTTT. Translation gives CASSLGREAFF.

V gene TRBV2 combines with J gene TRBJ1-5; possible D gene TRBD1, 6 bases. With 5 bases removed from V and 6 bases from J, the gap between germline ends came to 17 bases. In germline, CDR1 is SNHLY, CDR2 FYNNEI. CDR3 size: 15 residues. The CDR3 is CASSQIRGGGQPQHF. The CDR3 DNA reads as TGTGCCAGCAGTCAGATCAGGGGAGGCGGTCAGCCCCAGCATTTT.

The V gene is TRBV27, the J gene TRBJ1-2; 12 positions agree with TRBD1. V gave up 4 bases and J gave up 9 bases; unmatched junction bases: 12. Germline loops: CDR1 MNHEY, CDR2 SMNVEV (reference sequence). The CDR3 totals 16 residues. The CDR3 DNA reads as TGTGCCAGCAGTTACTATCCGGGACAGGGGGCGCTGAGCTACACCTTC. As protein: CASSYYPGQGALSYTF.

The chain recombines TRBV29-1 with TRBJ1-1; 8 bases line up with TRBD1. CDR3 length equals 15 residues. Per germline, CDR1 SQVTM and CDR2 ANQGSEA. V trimming: 5 bases; J trimming: 5 bases; junction bases outside the gene matches: 13. CDR3 in amino acids: CSVSYRGRTRTEAFF. The CDR3, as DNA: TGCAGCGTTAGTTACAGGGGGAGAACGCGGACTGAAGCTTTCTTT.

This rearrangement joins TRBV6-5 to TRBJ1-5; the match to TRBD1 covers 9 bases. With V trimmed by 0 bases and J by 7 bases, 4 bases remained unmatched. There are 15 residues in the CDR3. CDR1 is MNHEY, CDR2 SVGAGI, per germline. The CDR3, as DNA: TGTGCCAGCAGTTACTCGTGGACAGGGGAACAGCCCCAGCATTTT. Translating it yields CASSYSWTGEQPQHF.

This rearrangement joins TRBV5-1 to TRBJ2-1; 9 nucleotides align to TRBD2. V lost 5 bases and J lost 6; bases outside the gene matches: 3. The CDR3 runs to 13 residues. CDR1 is SGHRS, CDR2 YFSETQ, per germline. The CDR3 is CASRLSGGNEQFF. CDR3 sequence (DNA): TGCGCCAGCAGGCTTAGCGGGGGCAATGAGCAGTTCTTC. The full variable domain, its missing parts supplied by reference TRBV5-1 and TRBJ2-1, is KAGVTQTPRYLIKTRGQQVTLSCSPISGHRSVSWYQQTPGQGLQFLFEYFSETQRNKGNFPGRFSGRQFSNSRSEMNVSTLELGDSALYLCASRLSGGNEQFFGPGTRLTVL.

The rearrangement uses TRBV9 and TRBJ1-3, with D uncertain. Germline V gene data show CDR1 as SGDLS and CDR2 as YYNGEE. The CDR3 contains 14 residues. Trimming shortened V by 4 bases and J by 3 bases, and 11 bases separated the two germline ends. CDR3 nucleotides: TGTGCCAGCAGCTCTCAGAGTGGTGGAAACACCATATATTTT. It encodes CASSSQSGGNTIYF.

This chain joins TRBV7-3 and TRBJ2-3, with D uncertain. This CDR3 region has 12 residues. V lost 5 bases to trimming and J lost 2 bases, with 5 bases between them. Per the germline V gene, CDR1 is SGHTA and CDR2 is FQGTGA. DNA for the CDR3: TGTGCCAGCAGCCCAGACACAGATACGCAGTATTTT. Its protein is CASSPDTDTQYF. The full variable domain, rest sourced from reference TRBV7-3 and TRBJ2-3, is GAGVSQTPSNKVTEKGKYVELRCDPISGHTALYWYRQSLGQGPEFLIYFQGTGAADDSGLPNDRFFAVRPEGSVSTLKIQRTERGDSAVYLCASSPDTDTQYFGPGTRLTVL.

The genes are TRBV28 and TRBJ2-7, with D perhaps TRBD2 (6 bases). Germline CDR1 MDHEN, CDR2 SYDVKM. V shed 4 bases and J shed 2 bases, with 15 bases lying between them. This CDR3 spans 15 amino acids. The CDR3 DNA sequence: TGTGCCAGCAGTTCTACCGTACTAGCCGCCTACGAGCAGTACTTC. Its protein is CASSSTVLAAYEQYF.